What follows describes a single T cell receptor beta chain. The data were taken from a study of T cell responses to AZD1222 COVID-19 vaccine. Measured with immunoSEQ multiplex PCR; TCRdb has only the in-frame clones, and not every one. The profile shows approximately 150,000 clones, around 90% of them singletons. The material was peripheral blood, obtained on day 0 of AZD1222 vaccination. This TCR was sampled from an adult in good health.

CDR3 protein: CASSSIRDSGNTIYF. The CDR3, as DNA: TGTGCCAGCAGCTCAATCAGGGACAGCGGAAACACCATATATTTT. V and J are TRBV5-5 and TRBJ1-3, with 7 bases identical to TRBD1. The CDR3 runs to 15 residues. Trimming removed 3 bases from V and 4 bases from J; junction bases left unmatched: 7. Per germline, CDR1 SGHKS and CDR2 YYEKEE (reference sequence). The full variable domain, in which reference TRBV5-5 and TRBJ1-3 provide the parts outside the CDR3, is DAGVTQSPTHLIKTRGQQVTLRCSPISGHKSVSWYQQVLGQGPQFIFQYYEKEERGRGNFPDRFSARQFPNYSSELNVNALLLGDSALYLCASSSIRDSGNTIYFGEGSWLTVV.